The 12 T cell receptor beta chains below come from one sample, sequenced in a study of persistence of HIV-infected CD4 T cells. The libraries were made with immunoSEQ version 4 in survey mode. Profiled with immunoSEQ multiplex PCR; TCRdb holds only in-frame clones, not every one. Of about 36,000 clones in the sample, over 75% were seen once. No antigen has been identified for these receptors. The stimulus was an HIV-1 Gag 15-mer peptide pool, about 1 ug/peptide/mL. CD40L-negative CD69-negative CD45RO-high memory CD4+ T cells were sorted as populations depleted of antigen-responding cells. Sequenced material: cultured CD4+ T cells from PBMCs, taken from a patient who received antiretroviral therapy. The receptor set was obtained from an adult with HIV. The donor label of this sample is uncertain.

This clone was seen only once. The gene calls are TRBV28 and TRBJ1-5; maybe TRBD1 (6 bases). The V and J ends lost 6 bases and 7 bases respectively, with 16 bases between them. The CDR3 loop spans 14 amino acids. Germline-derived CDR1 and CDR2 are MDHEN and SYDVKM. Here the CDR3 reads CASRVVQGRQPQHF. In DNA, the CDR3 is TGTGCCAGCAGAGTCGTCCAGGGGCGCCAGCCCCAGCATTTT.

In this sample, this clone turned up a few times. The rearrangement uses TRBV7-6 and TRBJ2-7, with 7 bases aligning to TRBD2. V lost 1 base, J lost 2 bases, and 2 bases stayed unmatched. The CDR3 length is 14 residues. Germline V CDR1 and CDR2: SGHVS, FNYEAQ. The CDR3 loop is CASSLGGTTYEQYF. DNA of the CDR3: TGTGCCAGCAGCTTAGGTGGGACTACCTACGAGCAGTACTTC.

This rearrangement joins TRBV14 to TRBJ1-2; no clear D gene. Trimming took off 0 bases at V and 10 bases at J, with 9 bases between the two ends. The CDR3 consists of 12 residues. CDR1 SGHDN and CDR2 FVKESK come from the germline V gene. The chain's CDR3 is CASSQDPEYYTF. CDR3 DNA: TGTGCCAGCAGCCAAGATCCGGAGTACTACACCTTC.

The chain links TRBV7-2 to TRBJ2-7; 9 bases map to TRBD2. V shed 1 base and J 2 bases; nucleotides not matched to a gene: 3. Germline CDR1 reads SGHTA; CDR2 reads FQGNSA. This CDR3 region has 15 residues. The CDR3 sequence is CASSLDGGGAYEQYF. The CDR3 bases are TGTGCCAGCAGCTTAGATGGCGGGGGGGCCTACGAGCAGTACTTC.

The chain recombines TRBV12-2 with TRBJ1-6. TRBV12-2 is noted as a pseudogene. The CDR3 totals 16 residues. This CDR3 is CASRLARREGNSPLHF. In DNA form, the CDR3 reads TGTGCAAGTCGCTTAGCGCGTAGGGAAGGAAATTCACCCCTCCACTTT.

The chain couples TRBV14 to TRBJ2-3; tentatively, D is TRBD2 (6 bases). The V end lost 5 bases, the J end lost 9 bases, and 18 bases lay between the germline ends. The germline V gene encodes CDR1 SGHDN and CDR2 FVKESK. This CDR3 is built from 14 residues. This chain's CDR3 is CASSDQSAGLTQYF. The CDR3 DNA reads as TGTGCCAGCAGCGATCAATCGGCGGGGTTAACGCAGTATTTT.

This chain connects TRBV15 to TRBJ2-7, with TRBD1 matching 8 bases. Germline-derived CDR1 and CDR2 are LNHNV and YYDKDF (reference sequence). V was pared by 0 bases and J by 6 bases, with 10 bases of the junction left unmatched. The CDR3 is 16 amino acids. The CDR3 nucleotides read TGTGCCACCAGCAGAGAAATGGCCGACAGGGGATCCGAGCAGTACTTC. Translation: CATSREMADRGSEQYF. The full variable domain, with the rest looked up from reference TRBV15 and TRBJ2-7, is DAMVIQNPRYQVTQFGKPVTLSCSQTLNHNVMYWYQQKSSQAPKLLFHYYDKDFNNEADTPDNFQSRRPNTSFCFLDIRSPGLGDTAMYLCATSREMADRGSEQYFGPGTRLTVT.

The V and J genes are TRBV5-1 and TRBJ1-6, with D perhaps matching TRBD1 (5 bases). Germline V gene data show CDR1 as SGHRS and CDR2 as YFSETQ. The CDR3 extends over 16 amino acids. Trimming cost V 3 bases and J 8 bases, with 18 bases left between them. In DNA form, the CDR3 reads TGCGCCAGCAGCTCCTGGGGCCCGAGGGGTGATTCACCCCTCCACTTT. Translating gives CASSSWGPRGDSPLHF.

V and J are TRBV6-4 and TRBJ2-3; the match to TRBD1 covers 7 bases. The CDR3 is 16 amino acids. Germline values: CDR1 MRHNA, CDR2 SNTAGT. V was clipped by 6 bases and J by 3 bases; unmatched bases: 12. CDR3 protein: CASRLQGNLGTDTQYF. The DNA of the CDR3 is TGTGCCAGCAGACTACAGGGGAATCTTGGAACAGATACGCAGTATTTT.

The genes are TRBV5-1 and TRBJ1-1, with D maybe TRBD1 (5 bases). Germline V gives CDR1 SGHRS, CDR2 YFSETQ. The CDR3 consists of 14 residues. V lost 5 bases, J lost 0 bases, and 11 bases lay in between. For the CDR3, the DNA is TGCGCCAGCAGTTTCGGGGGTATGAACACTGAAGCTTTCTTT. Translated, it gives CASSFGGMNTEAFF.

The V gene is TRBV7-2, the J gene TRBJ1-3; TRBD1 agrees at 8 bases. Trimming took 5 bases from V and 1 from J; bases not matched to a gene: 4. There are 15 residues in the CDR3. Germline CDR1 is SGHTA and CDR2 is FQGNSA. In DNA, the CDR3 is TGTGCCAGCAGCCAACGGACAGGGTCTGGAAACACCATATATTTT. Its protein is CASSQRTGSGNTIYF.

The V gene is TRBV2, the J gene TRBJ1-2; D perhaps matches TRBD1 (5 bases). From germline, CDR1 is SNHLY and CDR2 FYNNEI. V was shortened by 4 bases and J by 4 bases, with 10 bases between the two germline ends. The CDR3 length is 13 residues. DNA of the CDR3: TGTGCCAGCAGTGGGGGCGCCGTCTATGGCTACACCTTC. Its translation is CASSGGAVYGYTF.